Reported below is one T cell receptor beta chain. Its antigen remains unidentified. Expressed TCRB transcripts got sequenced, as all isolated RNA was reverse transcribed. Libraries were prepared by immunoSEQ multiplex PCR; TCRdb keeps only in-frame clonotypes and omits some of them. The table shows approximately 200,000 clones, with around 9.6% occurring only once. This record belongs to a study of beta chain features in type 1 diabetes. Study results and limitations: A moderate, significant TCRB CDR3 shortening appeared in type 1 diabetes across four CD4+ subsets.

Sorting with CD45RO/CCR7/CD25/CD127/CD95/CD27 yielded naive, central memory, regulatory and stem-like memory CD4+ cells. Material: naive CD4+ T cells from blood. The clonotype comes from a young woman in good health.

CDR3 sequence reads: CASTVAAYEQFF. The CDR3 DNA sequence: TGTGCCAGCACAGTAGCCGCTTATGAGCAGTTCTTC. V and J are TRBV2 and TRBJ2-1, with unresolved D. There are 12 residues in the CDR3. Germline CDR1 is SNHLY and CDR2 is FYNNEI. V was shortened by 7 bases and J by 8 bases, with 12 bases between the two germline ends. The variable domain in full, completed from reference TRBV2 and TRBJ2-1, reads EPEVTQTPSHQVTQMGQEVILRCVPISNHLYFYWYRQILGQKVEFLVSFYNNEISEKSEIFDDQFSVERPDGSNFTLKIRSTKLEDSAMYFCASTVAAYEQFFGPGTRLTVL.